This paragraph reports one T cell receptor beta chain. Its antigen is undetermined. These data belong to a study of monozygotic twins with inflammatory bowel disease. Germline V CDR1 and CDR2: DFQATT, SNEGSKA (reference sequence). CDR3 length: 15 residues. The study's findings and limits: Versus healthy twins, IBD patients showed fewer clonotypes shared with others, especially with disease activity.

TCRdb reprocessed the 5' RACE reads, keeping one entry per CDR3 protein, no DNA. The sample yields over 110,000 distinct CDR3 sequences, of which the top ten take up roughly 2.5%. This chain uses TRBV20-1 with TRBJ2-4. Sequencing was done on a sample of blood. The TCR was taken from a human donor with ulcerative colitis or Crohn's disease, or a healthy co-twin of an affected twin (not recorded which). Here the CDR3 reads CSARDLGIAKNIQYF.